The source of this T cell receptor beta chain is a study of cytomegalovirus exposure and HLA in healthy donors. The study, taken as a whole, reports: Under in vitro conditions, a few CMV-associated chains were confirmed as specific for CMV antigens. The study found most TCR sequences rare, yet found some public TCRs in many donors. Excluded were some V segments that proved indistinguishable, including TRBV6-2 and TRBV6-3.

As for this clone: What it binds is unknown.

Despite likely unrecorded immune exposures, the donors were nominally healthy at the time of sampling. The CDR3 is 17 residues long. CDR1 is MGHRA and CDR2 is YSYEKL in the germline V gene. Trimming at V came to 0 bases and at J to 6 bases, leaving 7 bases not matched to a gene. Vbeta (60) and Jbeta (13) primers were used in the PCR. The repertoire was sequenced with immunoSEQ multiplex PCR; TCRdb's copy has only in-frame clones and lacks some. This sample has more than 100,000 clones, with approximately 71% found just once. The clonotype comes from a woman aged 55-70 years in good health and CMV-seronegative. Sequencing was carried out using PBMCs. The J gene is TRBJ2-3, the V gene TRBV4-1; 12 bases line up with TRBD1. CDR3 amino acids: CASSQDLGQGAHDTQYF. Written as DNA, the CDR3 is TGCGCCAGCAGCCAAGATCTGGGACAGGGGGCTCACGATACGCAGTATTTT.